A selection of T cell receptor beta chains follows, all from one sample in a study of CD8 T cell repertoires and HIV-1 epitope variants. These receptors' antigens are unknown. The protocol was immunoSEQ multiplex PCR, while the TCRdb copy is restricted to in-frame clones and leaves out a portion. This table holds approximately 3,100 clones, just under 70% found once. Sequenced material: cultured CD8+ T cells derived from PBMCs. The receptors shown here come from a male donor with HIV. Each CDR3 is given with its conserved first and last residue. D genes are given only for firm matches. Clone size is given for some rows only: seen once, a few or many times, or a class if the clone is expanded.

>TRBD2|NA|TRBV7-3|TRBJ2-5
CASSLGGGPQETQYF
TGTGCCAGCAGCTTAGGCGGGGGTCCTCAAGAGACCCAGTACTTC
>NA|NA|TRBV7-9|TRBJ2-2
CASSREGVNTGELFF
TGTGCCAGCAGCCGAGAGGGGGTGAACACCGGGGAGCTGTTTTTT
>NA|few|TRBV19|TRBJ1-1
CASASGGITEAFF
TGTGCCAGTGCGTCGGGAGGGATCACTGAAGCTTTCTTT
>NA|NA|TRBV6-6|TRBJ2-4
CASSSPDRAKNIQYF
TGTGCCAGCAGTTCCCCCGATAGGGCCAAAAACATTCAGTACTTC
>NA|few|TRBV2|TRBJ1-2
CAPRAGLDYGYTF
TGTGCCCCGAGGGCAGGGCTTGACTATGGCTACACCTTC
>NA|NA|TRBV7-9|TRBJ2-3
CASSLISGEPTDTQYF
TGTGCCAGCAGCTTAATAAGCGGAGAGCCCACAGATACGCAGTATTTT
>TRBD1|few|TRBV30|TRBJ2-2
CAWTGGTGELFF
TGTGCCTGGACAGGGGGAACCGGGGAGCTGTTTTTT
>NA|few|TRBV30|TRBJ2-7
CAWSWGDRSSSYEQYF
TGTGCCTGGAGCTGGGGAGACAGGTCGAGCTCCTACGAGCAGTACTTC
>NA|NA|TRBV27|TRBJ2-7
CASSLGGSEQYF
TGTGCCAGCAGTTTAGGGGGTAGCGAGCAGTACTTC
>NA|once|TRBV21-1|TRBJ2-7
CASRHTWDIPYEQYF
TGTGCCAGCAGGCATACTTGGGACATTCCCTACGAGCAGTACTTC
>NA|large|TRBV5-6|TRBJ1-2
CASSPWPVELDYGYTF
TGTGCCAGCAGCCCTTGGCCGGTAGAATTGGACTATGGCTACACCTTC
>NA|NA|TRBV7-6|TRBJ2-7
CASSFEATAGEQYF
TGTGCCAGCAGCTTCGAGGCGACCGCGGGGGAGCAGTACTTC
>NA|NA|TRBV19|TRBJ2-1
CASSIGISNEQFF
TGTGCCAGTAGTATAGGGATATCGAATGAGCAGTTCTTC
>NA|NA|TRBV28|TRBJ2-1
CASSLYQGSSYNEQFF
TGTGCCAGCAGTTTATACCAGGGAAGCTCCTACAATGAGCAGTTCTTC
>NA|NA|TRBV9|TRBJ1-2
CASSSSPGTYGYTF
TGTGCCAGCAGCTCAAGCCCTGGTACTTATGGCTACACCTTC
>NA|medium-sized|TRBV5-1|TRBJ1-5
CASSPVPDIGRAQPQHF
TGCGCCAGCAGCCCGGTACCTGACATCGGGAGGGCTCAGCCCCAGCATTTT
>NA|NA|TRBV4-1|TRBJ1-1
CASSHTGEGDYTEAFF
TGCGCCAGCTCCCACACGGGCGAGGGGGACTACACTGAAGCTTTCTTT
>NA|NA|TRBV19|TRBJ2-7
CASSIAQASSYEQYF
TGTGCCAGTAGTATCGCGCAGGCCTCCTCCTACGAGCAGTACTTC
>NA|NA|TRBV5-6|TRBJ2-7
CASSRWGGKEKANEQYF
TGTGCCAGCAGCCGGTGGGGCGGTAAGGAGAAGGCGAACGAGCAGTACTTC
>TRBD1|NA|TRBV30|TRBJ1-5
CAWQPGQTNQPQHF
TGTGCCTGGCAACCGGGACAGACTAATCAGCCCCAGCATTTT
>TRBD2|NA|TRBV28|TRBJ2-5
CASSLGTSGNQETQYF
TGTGCCAGCAGTCTTGGGACTAGCGGGAATCAAGAGACCCAGTACTTC
>TRBD1|NA|TRBV28|TRBJ1-1
CASRAEQGALNTEAFF
TGTGCCAGCAGGGCCGAACAGGGGGCCTTGAACACTGAAGCTTTCTTT
>NA|NA|TRBV7-8|TRBJ2-1
CASSLGWQGHNEQFF
TGTGCCAGCAGCTTAGGATGGCAGGGGCACAATGAGCAGTTCTTC
>NA|NA|TRBV7-2|TRBJ2-7
CASSPRVIYEQYF
TGTGCCAGCAGCCCTAGGGTCATCTACGAGCAGTACTTC
>NA|NA|TRBV10-2|TRBJ2-1
CASSGSGGGYNEQFF
TGCGCCAGCAGTGGTAGCGGAGGGGGATACAATGAGCAGTTCTTC
>NA|NA|TRBV4-3|TRBJ2-5
CASSLDPRAETQYF
TGCGCCAGCAGCCTGGATCCGAGGGCGGAGACCCAGTACTTC
>TRBD2|NA|TRBV5-1|TRBJ2-2
CASSLIAGGSTGELFF
TGCGCCAGCAGCTTAATAGCGGGAGGGTCCACCGGGGAGCTGTTTTTT
>NA|few|TRBV27|TRBJ1-1
CASSPGLATEAFF
TGTGCCAGCAGTCCAGGGCTGGCCACTGAAGCTTTCTTT
>NA|NA|TRBV5-4|TRBJ2-3
CASSLSAGAPDTQYF
TGTGCCAGCAGCTTGTCGGCGGGGGCACCAGATACGCAGTATTTT
>NA|NA|TRBV28|TRBJ1-1
CASSFRRTGGFF
TGTGCCAGCAGTTTTCGGAGGACGGGGGGCTTCTTT
>NA|NA|TRBV2|TRBJ2-7
CASTTGQIPYEQYF
TGTGCCAGCACGACGGGACAAATCCCCTACGAGCAGTACTTC
>TRBD2|NA|TRBV11-1|TRBJ2-1
CASSFGTSGSNEQFF
TGTGCCAGCAGCTTTGGGACTAGCGGGAGTAATGAGCAGTTCTTC
>NA|NA|TRBV5-1|TRBJ2-1
CAIPGWFGKSLGHEQFF
TGCGCCATCCCGGGATGGTTCGGGAAATCCCTAGGTCATGAGCAGTTCTTC
>NA|few|TRBV6-5|TRBJ2-6
CASSYSFSGANVLTF
TGTGCCAGCAGTTACTCCTTCTCTGGGGCCAACGTCCTGACTTTC
>TRBD1|NA|TRBV27|TRBJ2-3
CASSFILAGGPDTQYF
TGTGCCAGCAGTTTTATTTTGGCAGGGGGTCCCGATACGCAGTATTTT
>NA|once|TRBV4-3|TRBJ2-5
CASSSLLTETQYF
TGCGCCAGCAGCTCCCTTCTCACGGAGACCCAGTACTTC
>TRBD1|NA|TRBV6-5|TRBJ1-1
CASSYGTGAEAFF
TGTGCCAGCAGTTACGGGACAGGGGCTGAAGCTTTCTTT